Shown below are 32 T cell receptor beta chains from a single sample sequenced in a study of OX40 agonist ivuxolimab in advanced cancers. TCRdb keeps only in-frame clones here, not all; method: immunoSEQ multiplex PCR. The table lists over 45,000 clones, roughly 80% of them singletons. The sequences come from CD4+ or CD8+ T cells sorted from blood, collected in a trial of the OX40 agonist ivuxolimab. Receptors were obtained from an adult with an advanced solid tumor such as melanoma, head and neck, liver or kidney cancer.

In its sample, this clone was seen a few times. The gene calls are TRBV6-5 and TRBJ1-3; TRBD1 agrees at 7 bases. V lost 6 bases to trimming and J lost 4 bases; unmatched junction nucleotides: 9. The germline gives CDR1 MNHEY, CDR2 SVGAGI. The CDR3 totals 15 residues. DNA of the CDR3: TGTGCCAGCAGCACCCTAGGGGGCGAGGGAAACACCATATATTTT. Protein sequence: CASSTLGGEGNTIYF.

The chain is built from TRBV28 and TRBJ2-3; 7 bases are shared with TRBD2. This CDR3 spans 17 amino acids. Germline lookup yields CDR1 MDHEN and CDR2 SYDVKM. The trim removed 3 bases at V and 3 bases at J, leaving 12 bases unmatched. This chain's CDR3 is CASSFPLGLVRTDTQYF. The CDR3 bases are TGTGCCAGCAGTTTCCCCCTCGGACTAGTCCGGACAGATACGCAGTATTTT. Full variable domain (missing parts from reference TRBV28 and TRBJ2-3): DVKVTQSSRYLVKRTGEKVFLECVQDMDHENMFWYRQDPGLGLRLIYFSYDVKMKEKGDIPEGYSVSREKKERFSLILESASTNQTSMYLCASSFPLGLVRTDTQYFGPGTRLTVL.

The genes are TRBV5-4 and TRBJ1-2; 9 nucleotides match TRBD1. With 4 bases clipped from V and 8 bases from J, the junction kept 18 bases outside the gene matches. The CDR3 contains 17 residues. Germline assignment: CDR1 SGHNT and CDR2 YYREEE (reference sequence). CDR3 in amino acids: CASSPAGSTGGRRGYTF. In DNA form, the CDR3 reads TGTGCCAGCAGCCCGGCCGGCAGCACAGGGGGCCGAAGAGGCTACACCTTC. The entire variable domain, with the rest obtained from reference TRBV5-4 and TRBJ1-2, is as follows: ETGVTQSPTHLIKTRGQQVTLRCSSQSGHNTVSWYQQALGQGPQFIFQYYREEENGRGNFPPRFSGLQFPNYSSELNVNALELDDSALYLCASSPAGSTGGRRGYTFGSGTRLTVV.

The V gene is TRBV2, the J gene TRBJ2-3, with D tentatively TRBD1 or TRBD2 (5 bases each). Trimming stripped 0 bases from V and 2 bases from J, with 18 bases between. The CDR3 is 18 amino acids. The germline CDR1 and CDR2 sequences are SNHLY and FYNNEI. CDR3 in amino acids: CASSEALGTRSNTDTQYF. CDR3 nucleotide sequence: TGTGCCAGCAGTGAAGCATTAGGGACGAGGTCCAACACAGATACGCAGTATTTT.

As concerns this clone: Other nucleotide sequences in the sample specify the same CDR3. V usage is TRBV15 and J usage is TRBJ1-2; tentative D call: TRBD1 (5 bases). The CDR3 loop spans 14 amino acids. With 1 base removed from V and 2 bases from J, the gap between germline ends came to 8 bases. The germline V gene has CDR1 LNHNV and CDR2 YYDKDF (reference sequence). This chain's CDR3 is CATSRGDGNYGYTF. The DNA for the CDR3 is TGTGCCACCAGCAGAGGGGACGGGAACTATGGCTACACCTTC.

The chain employs TRBV14 and TRBJ2-1; 11 bases agree with TRBD1. Trimming took 1 base from V and 10 from J; bases not matched to a gene: 6. This CDR3 contains 15 residues. Germline-derived CDR1 and CDR2 are SGHDN and FVKESK. The CDR3 DNA sequence: TGTGCCAGCAGCCAAGGTCGGACAGGGGGCCGGGAGCAGTTCTTC. This codes for CASSQGRTGGREQFF.

The rearrangement links TRBV4-1 to TRBJ2-6, with a possible D match to TRBD2 (6 bases). CDR1 is MGHRA and CDR2 is YSYEKL in the germline V gene. The V and J ends lost 0 bases and 0 bases respectively, with 9 bases between them. CDR3 length: 17 amino acids. CDR3 coding DNA: TGCGCCAGCAGCCAAGATCCCGGGGGCTCTGGGGCCAACGTCCTGACTTTC. Translating it yields CASSQDPGGSGANVLTF.

This clone has a single count. J is TRBJ1-2 and V is TRBV2, with 8 bases matching TRBD1. V gave up 8 bases and J gave up 0 bases; unmatched junction bases: 8. CDR3 length: 15 residues. Germline V gene sequence: CDR1 SNHLY, CDR2 FYNNEI. The CDR3 sequence is CASGKDRVANYGYTF. CDR3 in DNA: TGTGCCAGCGGGAAGGACAGGGTAGCTAACTATGGCTACACCTTC.

J is TRBJ2-7 and V is TRBV2; 8 bases are shared with TRBD2. The CDR3 runs to 11 residues. V lost 6 bases, J lost 10 bases, and 5 bases stayed unmatched. Germline V CDR1 and CDR2: SNHLY, FYNNEI. CDR3 in DNA: TGTGCCAGCAGGACTAGCGCCTCCCAGTACTTC. Residues: CASRTSASQYF. The variable domain in full, with the rest retrieved from reference TRBV2 and TRBJ2-7, is EPEVTQTPSHQVTQMGQEVILRCVPISNHLYFYWYRQILGQKVEFLVSFYNNEISEKSEIFDDQFSVERPDGSNFTLKIRSTKLEDSAMYFCASRTSASQYFGPGTRLTVT.

The gene calls are TRBV5-1 and TRBJ2-7; 7 bases are shared with TRBD2. This CDR3 is built from 13 residues. Trimming at V came to 7 bases and at J to 3 bases, leaving 7 bases not matched to a gene. Germline CDR1 SGHRS, CDR2 YFSETQ. The CDR3 loop reads CASSGAGNYEQYF. CDR3 bases: TGCGCCAGCTCAGGAGCGGGGAACTACGAGCAGTACTTC.

This clone was observed a few times. V is TRBV19 and J is TRBJ1-2, with D unclear. V lost 8 bases and J 0 bases, leaving 31 bases between the germline ends. Germline CDR1 reads LNHDA; CDR2 reads SQIVND (reference sequence). The CDR3 length is 20 residues. CDR3 sequence: CASLRTPNPLLPFSNYGYTF. CDR3 nucleotide sequence: TGTGCCAGTCTCAGGACGCCGAATCCACTATTACCCTTTTCTAACTATGGCTACACCTTC.

The rearrangement uses TRBV5-1 and TRBJ1-3; 11 bases align to TRBD1. The CDR3 has 18 amino acids. Germline-derived CDR1 and CDR2 are SGHRS and YFSETQ. Trimming took 3 bases from V and 0 from J; bases not matched to a gene: 8. The CDR3 coding sequence is TGCGCCAGCAGCTCTGGGGGGACAGGGGGACCCTCTGGAAACACCATATATTTT. Amino acid sequence: CASSSGGTGGPSGNTIYF.

The chain links TRBV7-6 to TRBJ2-1; D unresolved. Per the germline V gene, CDR1 is SGHVS and CDR2 is FNYEAQ. The germline V and J ends were trimmed by 5 bases and 6 bases, with 8 bases remaining between them. The CDR3 is 12 residues long. The CDR3 reads CASSPWANEQFF. The CDR3 DNA sequence: TGTGCCAGCAGCCCGTGGGCCAATGAGCAGTTCTTC.

The chain is built from TRBV27 and TRBJ1-6; unclear D gene. V lost 6 bases to trimming and J lost 0 bases, with 3 bases between them. The CDR3 loop spans 13 amino acids. In germline, CDR1 is MNHEY, CDR2 SMNVEV (reference sequence). The CDR3 DNA reads as TGTGCCAGCAGCCGCTCCTATAATTCACCCCTCCACTTT. It yields the protein CASSRSYNSPLHF.

The V and J genes are TRBV6-5 and TRBJ1-5, with D possibly being TRBD1 (5 bases). Trimming removed 5 bases at V and 7 bases at J, with 12 bases between. Germline CDR1 reads MNHEY; CDR2 reads SVGAGI. The CDR3 contains 13 residues. The CDR3 here is CASSGAQTQPQHF. CDR3 DNA sequence: TGTGCCAGCAGTGGGGCTCAAACACAGCCCCAGCATTTT.

To note about this clone: Relative to the germline gene, one junction end is altered; a read error may explain this. The genes are TRBV29-1 and TRBJ1-1; 10 bases agree with TRBD1. The CDR3 has 13 amino acids. Per the germline V gene, CDR1 is SQVTM and CDR2 is ANQGSEA. The chain's CDR3 is CSVEDRGDRGRLF. In nucleotides, the CDR3 is TGCAGCGTTGAAGATCGAGGGGACAGGGGCCGCCTATTT.

The rearrangement links TRBV15 to TRBJ2-2; D is unclear. Trimming took off 5 bases at V and 4 bases at J, with 5 bases between the two ends. The CDR3 loop spans 12 amino acids. CDR1 and CDR2 (germline): LNHNV, YYDKDF (reference sequence). CDR3 sequence: CATSGRTGELFF. The CDR3 DNA reads TGTGCCACCAGCGGGCGCACCGGGGAGCTGTTTTTT.

The CDR3 nucleotides read TGCGCCAGCACCCTCCAGCTCGACAGGGGGGGTACGACAGATACGCAGTATTTT. Protein product: CASTLQLDRGGTTDTQYF. The genes are TRBV5-1 and TRBJ2-3, with 9 positions matching TRBD1. The CDR3 consists of 18 residues. Germline V lookup: CDR1 SGHRS, CDR2 YFSETQ. V shed 6 bases and J 3 bases; nucleotides not matched to a gene: 17.

In nucleotides, the CDR3 is TGCGCCAGCAGCCAAGACGCCGGGACAGCAGCTAACTATGGCTACACCTTC. Amino acid sequence: CASSQDAGTAANYGYTF. The V gene is TRBV4-1, the J gene TRBJ1-2; 7 bases fit TRBD1. The CDR3 has 17 amino acids. Looked up from germline, CDR1 is MGHRA and CDR2 is YSYEKL. Germline trimming cut 0 bases from V and 0 bases from J; bases unmatched to any gene: 7.

The chain is built from TRBV5-6 and TRBJ1-6; D gene ambiguous. V lost 4 bases to trimming and J lost 5 bases, with 16 bases between them. The germline CDR1 and CDR2 sequences are SGHDT and YYEEEE. CDR3 length: 16 amino acids. The CDR3 loop is CASSQGRMANNSPLHF. CDR3 coding DNA: TGTGCCAGCAGCCAAGGGAGGATGGCAAATAATTCACCCCTCCACTTT.

This clone has only one observation. V usage is TRBV7-9 and J usage is TRBJ1-5, with a possible D match to TRBD1 (6 bases). The germline gives CDR1 SEHNR, CDR2 FQNEAQ (reference sequence). The CDR3 has 13 residues. Trimming cost V 1 base and J 7 bases, with 8 bases left between them. The CDR3 bases are TGTGCCAGCAGCTTAGACAGGGACCAGCCCCAGCATTTT. This encodes CASSLDRDQPQHF.

V and J are TRBV6-1 and TRBJ1-2, with a tentative D call TRBD1 (6 bases). Germline assignment: CDR1 MNHNS and CDR2 SASEGT. The ends were cut back, 4 bases at V and 10 bases at J, with 13 bases in the middle. CDR3 length: 12 residues. In DNA form, the CDR3 reads TGTGCCAGCAGTGGCGACCACAGGGTCTACACCTTC. Amino acid sequence: CASSGDHRVYTF.

This chain joins TRBV4-3 and TRBJ1-3; 9 bases map to TRBD1. Germline loops: CDR1 LGHNA, CDR2 YSLEER. This CDR3 has 17 amino acids. V dropped 1 base and J dropped 0; count of bases not matched to a gene: 4. The CDR3 region is CASSQVRTGVSGNTIYF. CDR3 sequence (DNA): TGCGCCAGCAGCCAAGTGCGGACAGGGGTCTCTGGAAACACCATATATTTT.

This sequence joins TRBV27 and TRBJ2-3; 8 bases match TRBD1. The CDR3 consists of 17 residues. Germline values: CDR1 MNHEY, CDR2 SMNVEV (reference sequence). V dropped 5 bases and J dropped 3; count of bases not matched to a gene: 13. The CDR3 nucleotides read TGTGCCAGCAGTAAGGACGAACCGGGACAGGCAACAGATACGCAGTATTTT. Translated, it gives CASSKDEPGQATDTQYF.

V usage is TRBV30 and J usage is TRBJ1-3; no definite D call. Trimming took off 0 bases at V and 2 bases at J, with 11 bases between the two ends. This CDR3 is built from 15 residues. The germline gives CDR1 GTSNPN, CDR2 SVGIG (reference sequence). The CDR3 region has the DNA TGTGCCTGGAGTGTACTCGGGTTTGCTGGAAACACCATATATTTT. Its translation is CAWSVLGFAGNTIYF.

The rearrangement links TRBV9 to TRBJ2-2; D might be TRBD2 (5 bases). V was pared by 6 bases and J by 0 bases, with 12 bases between. The CDR3 sequence is 15 residues long. The germline CDR1 and CDR2 sequences are SGDLS and YYNGEE. The DNA of the CDR3 is TGTGCCAGCAACGGCGGGTTCTCGAACACCGGGGAGCTGTTTTTT. This translates into CASNGGFSNTGELFF. Based on the CDR3 plus reference TRBV9 and TRBJ2-2, the full variable domain is DSGVTQTPKHLITATGQRVTLRCSPRSGDLSVYWYQQSLDQGLQFLIQYYNGEERAKGNILERFSAQQFPDLHSELNLSSLELGDSALYFCASNGGFSNTGELFFGEGSRLTVL.

The V call is TRBV9, the J call TRBJ1-1, with 8 nucleotides matching TRBD1. CDR3 length: 18 residues. Germline V gives CDR1 SGDLS, CDR2 YYNGEE. V lost 3 bases to trimming and J lost 3 bases; unmatched junction nucleotides: 16. The DNA for the CDR3 is TGTGCCAGCAGCGCTCTGGACGGACAGGGAAGGGTTGACACTGAAGCTTTCTTT. Protein: CASSALDGQGRVDTEAFF. Looking up the rest from reference TRBV9 and TRBJ1-1 gives the full variable domain: DSGVTQTPKHLITATGQRVTLRCSPRSGDLSVYWYQQSLDQGLQFLIQYYNGEERAKGNILERFSAQQFPDLHSELNLSSLELGDSALYFCASSALDGQGRVDTEAFFGQGTRLTVV.

This clone has just a few counts. The V gene is TRBV14, the J gene TRBJ2-7; weak D call: TRBD2 (5 bases). Trimming shortened V by 1 base and J by 3 bases, and 13 bases separated the two germline ends. Germline-derived CDR1 and CDR2 are SGHDN and FVKESK. The CDR3 is made up of 15 amino acids. The CDR3 DNA reads TGTGCCAGCAGCCAAGTTAGCTGGAGGCTCTACGAGCAGTACTTC. Amino acid sequence: CASSQVSWRLYEQYF.

The CDR3 protein is CASSLDWGGVGSPLHF. CDR3 bases: TGCGCCAGCAGCTTAGACTGGGGGGGGGTCGGCTCACCCCTCCACTTT. The V call is TRBV5-1, the J call TRBJ1-6, with D tentatively TRBD1 (5 bases). The CDR3 covers 16 residues. Germline CDR1 SGHRS, CDR2 YFSETQ. Trimming took off 2 bases at V and 10 bases at J, with 19 bases between the two ends.

The J gene is TRBJ1-1, the V gene TRBV6-5; D is undetermined. Germline lookup yields CDR1 MNHEY and CDR2 SVGAGI. This CDR3 region has 11 residues. The V end lost 7 bases, the J end lost 6 bases, and 9 bases lay between the germline ends. As DNA, the CDR3 is TGTGCCAGCAAAGGGTCCGCTGAAGCTTTCTTT. It yields the protein CASKGSAEAFF.

This clone was detected only once. V and J are TRBV7-9 and TRBJ1-2, with 9 bases that match TRBD1. V dropped 5 bases and J dropped 4; count of bases not matched to a gene: 8. This CDR3 region has 15 residues. CDR1 SEHNR and CDR2 FQNEAQ come from the germline V gene (reference sequence). DNA of the CDR3: TGTGCCAGCAGCAGAGCCGGGACAGGGATCTATGGCTACACCTTC. Translated: CASSRAGTGIYGYTF.

The chain combines TRBV6-6 with TRBJ2-7, with 8 nucleotides matching TRBD1. There are 16 residues in the CDR3. CDR1 and CDR2 from the germline V gene are MNHNY and SVGAGI (reference sequence). The ends lost 0 bases at V and 3 bases at J; junction bases unmatched: 7. This CDR3 is CASSYSGQGAGYEQYF. The CDR3 DNA reads as TGTGCCAGCAGTTACTCCGGGCAGGGGGCGGGCTACGAGCAGTACTTC.